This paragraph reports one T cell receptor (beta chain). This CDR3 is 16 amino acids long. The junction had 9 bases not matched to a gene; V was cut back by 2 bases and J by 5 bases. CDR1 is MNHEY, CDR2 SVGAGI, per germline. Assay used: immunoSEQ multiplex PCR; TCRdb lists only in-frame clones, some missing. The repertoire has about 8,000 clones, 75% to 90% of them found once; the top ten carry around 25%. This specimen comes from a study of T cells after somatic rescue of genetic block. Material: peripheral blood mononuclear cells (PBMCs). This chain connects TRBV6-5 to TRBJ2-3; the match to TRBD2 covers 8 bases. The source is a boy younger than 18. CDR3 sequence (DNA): TGTGCCAGCAGTTACGCAGACGGGAGGGCAGGAGATACGCAGTATTTT. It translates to CASSYADGRAGDTQYF.